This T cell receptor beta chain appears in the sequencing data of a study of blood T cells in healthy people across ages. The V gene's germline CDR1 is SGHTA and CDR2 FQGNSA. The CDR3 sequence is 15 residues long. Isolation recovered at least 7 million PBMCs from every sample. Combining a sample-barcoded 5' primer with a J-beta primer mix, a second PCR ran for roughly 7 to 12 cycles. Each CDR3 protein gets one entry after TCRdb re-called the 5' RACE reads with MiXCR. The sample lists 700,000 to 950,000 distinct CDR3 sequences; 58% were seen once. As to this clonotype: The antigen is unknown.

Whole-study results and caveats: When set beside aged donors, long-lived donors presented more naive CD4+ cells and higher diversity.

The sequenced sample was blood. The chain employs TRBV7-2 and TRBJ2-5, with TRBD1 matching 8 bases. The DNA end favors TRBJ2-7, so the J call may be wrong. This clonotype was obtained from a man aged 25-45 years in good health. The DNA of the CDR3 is TGTGCCAGCAGCCTGCAGACAGGGGCCACCTACGAGCAGTACTTC. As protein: CASSLQTGATYEQYF.